This TCR beta chain was sequenced in a study of technical replicates of blood from several donors. The table came from immunoSEQ multiplex PCR; TCRdb's copy has only in-frame clones and leaves some out. The sample lists 95,000 or so clones, about 95% seen once, with roughly 0.33% in the top ten. After removal of 1 base from V and 8 bases from J, the junction contained 9 bases not matched to a gene. The germline CDR1 and CDR2 sequences are LGHNA and YSLEER. This CDR3 spans 16 amino acids. The specimen sequenced was T cells isolated from PBMCs. This TCR derives from a human donor in good health. The rearrangement joins TRBV4-3 to TRBJ2-1, with 9 positions matching TRBD2. In DNA form, the CDR3 reads TGCGCCAGCAGCCAAGTTTTGGGACTAGCTTCCGATGAGCAGTTCTTC. Protein sequence: CASSQVLGLASDEQFF.